The 16 T cell receptor beta chains reported below all come from one sample, sequenced in a study of cytomegalovirus exposure and HLA in healthy donors. Sequencing used immunoSEQ multiplex PCR; TCRdb keeps in-frame clones, though not all of them. Of fewer than 120,000 clones in the sample, 88% were seen once. The sample taken for sequencing was PBMCs. These receptors originate from a young woman in good health and CMV-seropositive.

V usage is TRBV5-4 and J usage is TRBJ2-2, with 7 bases lining up with TRBD2. V gave up 0 bases and J gave up 1 base; unmatched junction bases: 3. This CDR3 region has 16 residues. Germline loops: CDR1 SGHNT, CDR2 YYREEE (reference sequence). CDR3 bases: TGTGCCAGCAGCTTGGGTGGCGGGGGGAACACCGGGGAGCTGTTTTTT. Amino acids: CASSLGGGGNTGELFF. Drawing the rest from reference TRBV5-4 and TRBJ2-2, the complete variable domain is ETGVTQSPTHLIKTRGQQVTLRCSSQSGHNTVSWYQQALGQGPQFIFQYYREEENGRGNFPPRFSGLQFPNYSSELNVNALELDDSALYLCASSLGGGGNTGELFFGEGSRLTVL.

The rearrangement joins TRBV6-5 to TRBJ2-7; 10 bases are a match to TRBD1. The CDR3 covers 14 residues. Looked up from germline, CDR1 is MNHEY and CDR2 is SVGAGI. V was pared by 5 bases and J by 1 base, with 2 bases of the junction left unmatched. CDR3 sequence (DNA): TGTGCCAGCAGTACGGACAGGGGGTCCTACGAGCAGTACTTC. It translates to CASSTDRGSYEQYF.

The chain uses TRBV4-3 and TRBJ2-2; D call uncertain. Trimming removed 4 bases at V and 6 bases at J, with 24 bases between. The CDR3 loop spans 18 amino acids. Germline V gives CDR1 LGHNA, CDR2 YSLEER. The CDR3 DNA sequence: TGCGCCAGCAGCCCCACGTACGCCGGAGAGAGGTCTGCCGGGGAGCTGTTTTTT. Its translation is CASSPTYAGERSAGELFF.

V is TRBV27 and J is TRBJ2-7, with 7 positions matching TRBD1. The CDR3 has 15 amino acids. Per the germline V gene, CDR1 is MNHEY and CDR2 is SMNVEV (reference sequence). V gave up 10 bases and J gave up 0 bases; unmatched junction bases: 12. CDR3 in amino acids: CATIPGTAISYEQYF. CDR3 nucleotides: TGTGCCACCATCCCCGGGACAGCCATCTCCTACGAGCAGTACTTC.

This clone has a handful of counts. The chain carries TRBV27 and TRBJ2-2; TRBD2 matches at 11 bases. The CDR3 is 14 residues long. V shed 6 bases and J 5 bases; nucleotides not matched to a gene: 2. The germline CDR1 and CDR2 sequences are MNHEY and SMNVEV (reference sequence). CDR3 coding DNA: TGTGCCAGCAGACTAGCGGGAGCGACCGGGGAGCTGTTTTTT. Its protein product is CASRLAGATGELFF.

This chain connects TRBV5-6 to TRBJ2-7, with TRBD1 matching 9 bases. The CDR3 sequence is 14 residues long. J lost 3 bases, V lost 2 bases, and 3 bases had no gene match. Germline V gene lookup returns CDR1 SGHDT and CDR2 YYEEEE. This CDR3 is CASSFGTGLYEQYF. CDR3 DNA: TGTGCCAGCAGCTTTGGGACAGGGCTCTACGAGCAGTACTTC.

This chain joins TRBV18 and TRBJ1-1; D is ambiguous. V was shortened by 1 base and J by 1 base, with 7 bases between the two germline ends. Germline assignment: CDR1 KGHSH and CDR2 LQKENI. The CDR3 runs to 14 residues. The CDR3 is CASSPQSTNTEAFF. The CDR3 DNA is TGTGCCAGCTCACCACAGTCTACGAACACTGAAGCTTTCTTT.

The chain combines TRBV5-4 with TRBJ2-5, with 8 positions matching TRBD1. Germline assignment: CDR1 SGHNT and CDR2 YYREEE (reference sequence). The CDR3 is 14 amino acids. V lost 4 bases to trimming and J lost 5 bases; unmatched junction nucleotides: 7. CDR3 in DNA: TGTGCCAGCAGCGACCGGGACAGGCGGGAGACCCAGTACTTC. The encoded protein is CASSDRDRRETQYF.

The chain links TRBV2 to TRBJ1-1, with D perhaps TRBD1 (6 bases). The CDR3 loop spans 13 amino acids. Looked up from germline, CDR1 is SNHLY and CDR2 is FYNNEI. The germline V and J ends were trimmed by 4 bases and 4 bases, with 10 bases remaining between them. As DNA, the CDR3 is TGTGCCAGCAGTGGACAGGTGACCACTGAAGCTTTCTTT. It encodes CASSGQVTTEAFF.

The V and J genes are TRBV6-1 and TRBJ2-1; D unresolved. This CDR3 spans 13 amino acids. Germline lookup yields CDR1 MNHNS and CDR2 SASEGT. Trimming shortened V by 5 bases and J by 15 bases, and 20 bases separated the two germline ends. The CDR3 coding sequence is TGTGCCAGCAGTCGAGGCATCGACCTGCCCGTGTTCTTC. Residues: CASSRGIDLPVFF.

The V gene is TRBV27, the J gene TRBJ2-5; 11 bases are shared with TRBD2. The length of the CDR3 is 15 residues. Germline assignment: CDR1 MNHEY and CDR2 SMNVEV (reference sequence). Trimming took 2 bases from V and 6 from J; bases not matched to a gene: 5. This chain's CDR3 is CASSLQLAGVKTQYF. The CDR3 DNA follows: TGTGCCAGCAGTTTACAACTAGCGGGGGTTAAGACCCAGTACTTC.

The chain carries TRBV10-3 and TRBJ2-1; 7 positions agree with TRBD1. J gave up 0 bases and V 2 bases, and 4 bases lay outside the gene matches. In germline, CDR1 is ENHRY, CDR2 SYGVKD. The CDR3 totals 16 residues. The DNA of the CDR3 is TGTGCCATCAGTGAGGAGACAGGGAGCTCCTACAATGAGCAGTTCTTC. Protein sequence: CAISEETGSSYNEQFF.

This chain joins TRBV7-9 and TRBJ2-7; 8 bases line up with TRBD1. This CDR3 spans 14 amino acids. V lost 3 bases, J lost 2 bases, and 3 bases stayed unmatched. Germline CDR1 is SEHNR and CDR2 is FQNEAQ (reference sequence). The CDR3 DNA reads TGTGCCAGCAGCTTGCGGACAGGGCCCTACGAGCAGTACTTC. This sequence encodes CASSLRTGPYEQYF.

The J gene is TRBJ2-5, the V gene TRBV2, with D possibly being TRBD2 (5 bases). The V and J ends lost 6 bases and 5 bases respectively, with 7 bases between them. This CDR3 contains 11 residues. Germline V lookup: CDR1 SNHLY, CDR2 FYNNEI. The CDR3 spells CASREVETQYF. The CDR3 region has the DNA TGTGCCAGCAGGGAGGTGGAGACCCAGTACTTC.

On this clone: One end of the junction fails to match germline, which may point to a read error. The J gene is TRBJ2-7, the V gene TRBV30; TRBD1 matches at 10 bases. CDR3 length equals 13 residues. Per germline, CDR1 GTSNPN and CDR2 SVGIG (reference sequence). The DNA of the CDR3 is TGTGCCTGGAGTACCTTTCCGGGACAGGGGATGGACTTC. Encoded protein: CAWSTFPGQGMDF.

This chain uses TRBV18 with TRBJ2-5, with D uncertain. CDR1 and CDR2 (germline): KGHSH, LQKENI. V lost 2 bases and J lost 2, with 9 bases in between. The CDR3 loop spans 14 amino acids. The CDR3 nucleotides read TGTGCCAGCTCACCAACCGGGTTACAAGAGACCCAGTACTTC. It is translated as CASSPTGLQETQYF.